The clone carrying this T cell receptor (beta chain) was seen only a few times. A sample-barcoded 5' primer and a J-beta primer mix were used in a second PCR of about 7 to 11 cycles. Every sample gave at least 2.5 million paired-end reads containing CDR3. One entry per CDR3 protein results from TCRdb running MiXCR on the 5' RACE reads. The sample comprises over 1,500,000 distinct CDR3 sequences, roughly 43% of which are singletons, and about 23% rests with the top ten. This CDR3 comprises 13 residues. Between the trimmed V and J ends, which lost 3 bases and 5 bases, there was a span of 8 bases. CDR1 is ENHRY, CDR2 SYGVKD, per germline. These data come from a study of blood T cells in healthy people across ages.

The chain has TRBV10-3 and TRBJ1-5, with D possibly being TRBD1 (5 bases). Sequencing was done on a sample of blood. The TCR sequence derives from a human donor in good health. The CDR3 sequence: CAISDKGDQPQHF. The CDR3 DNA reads TGTGCCATCAGTGATAAAGGGGATCAGCCCCAGCATTTT.